Here is one T cell receptor (beta chain) with its context. Libraries were prepared by immunoSEQ multiplex PCR; TCRdb keeps only in-frame clonotypes and omits some of them. The sample records tens of thousands of clones, roughly 88% being singletons. The data originate from a study of blood T cell repertoires in COVID-19. As for the study in general: PBMCs, B-cell-depleted T cells, or T cells provided the cDNA or gDNA that made up the material.

The V and J ends lost 5 bases and 10 bases respectively, with 15 bases between them. The CDR3 runs 14 residues. Germline values: CDR1 MNHEY, CDR2 SVGAGI. Material: peripheral blood. The chain combines TRBV6-5 with TRBJ1-6; TRBD1 is a possible D gene (6 bases). This TCR was recovered from a woman aged 65 to 85 with acute or convalescent COVID-19. This chain's CDR3 is CASSSGQRVSPLHF. The CDR3 nucleotides read TGTGCCAGCAGTAGTGGACAGAGGGTCTCACCCCTCCACTTT.